Below, 5 T cell receptor beta chains from the same sample are listed, as sequenced in a study of shared clonotypes between healthy human individuals. Generated by immunoSEQ multiplex PCR, the TCRdb table keeps only in-frame clones and is missing some. The sample includes 1,400,000 or so clones, approximately 98.5% of them seen just once. The specimen sequenced was naive CD4+ T cells sorted from blood. Subset reported: CD45RA+ positively selected. The receptors stem from a man aged 25 to 40 in good health.

The gene calls are TRBV5-5 and TRBJ1-2; D is possibly TRBD1 (5 bases). Germline CDR1 reads SGHKS; CDR2 reads YYEKEE (reference sequence). The CDR3 is 16 amino acids. With 2 bases removed from V and 3 bases from J, the gap between germline ends came to 17 bases. The CDR3 is CASSFYPSRDHYGYTF. The DNA for the CDR3 is TGTGCCAGCAGCTTTTATCCCTCCAGGGACCACTATGGCTACACCTTC.

This chain connects TRBV7-9 to TRBJ2-4, with D unclear. V dropped 3 bases and J dropped 1 base, with 10 bases sitting between them. The CDR3 spans 15 residues. Germline V CDR1 and CDR2: SEHNR, FQNEAQ (reference sequence). The CDR3 region is CASSFSFGAKNIQYF. In DNA form, the CDR3 reads TGTGCCAGCAGCTTCAGTTTCGGGGCCAAAAACATTCAGTACTTC.

V is TRBV28 and J is TRBJ2-7; maybe TRBD2 (5 bases). The CDR3 runs to 13 residues. The germline V and J ends were trimmed by 3 bases and 4 bases, with 10 bases remaining between them. Germline CDR1 reads MDHEN; CDR2 reads SYDVKM. CDR3 DNA sequence: TGTGCCAGCAGTTTGCAGGAGCGGTACGAGCAGTACTTC. Translation gives CASSLQERYEQYF.

This chain links TRBV19 with TRBJ2-5; D unresolved. Trimming cost V 1 base and J 5 bases, with 8 bases left between them. CDR1 and CDR2 from the germline V gene are LNHDA and SQIVND (reference sequence). This CDR3 contains 13 residues. The CDR3 spells CASSIAPSETQYF. Written as DNA, the CDR3 is TGTGCCAGTAGTATAGCCCCTAGTGAGACCCAGTACTTC.

The rearrangement joins TRBV7-2 to TRBJ2-7; D possibly uses TRBD1 or TRBD2 (6 bases each). The germline CDR1 and CDR2 sequences are SGHTA and FQGNSA. With 3 bases removed from V and 3 bases from J, the gap between germline ends came to 12 bases. The CDR3 has 14 residues. The chain's CDR3 is CASSFGGHLYEQYF. The CDR3 coding sequence is TGTGCCAGCAGCTTCGGGGGACATCTCTACGAGCAGTACTTC.